Each of the 20 T cell receptor beta chains below was sequenced from the same sample in a study of a mutant IDH1 vaccine in newly diagnosed glioma. Only in-frame clones appear in the TCRdb table, and some are missing; sequencing was by immunoSEQ multiplex PCR. The sample has roughly 51,000 clones; 70% to 90% are singletons. Time point reported: baseline, week 1 (first vaccination visit). Treatment defined: pre-vaccination baseline after standard-of-care therapy. The sequences come from PBMCs, collected from a glioma patient treated with radiotherapy, temozolomide or both. All receptors come from a middle-aged man with glioma.

V and J are TRBV2 and TRBJ2-7, with D possibly TRBD1 on 6 matching bases. CDR1 and CDR2 (germline): SNHLY, FYNNEI. This CDR3 is built from 13 residues. With 4 bases removed from V and 2 bases from J, the gap between germline ends came to 9 bases. Here the CDR3 DNA reads TGTGCCAGCAGTGGAGGACAGACCTACGAGCAGTACTTC. This codes for CASSGGQTYEQYF. Using reference TRBV2 and TRBJ2-7 for the parts outside the CDR3, the full variable domain is EPEVTQTPSHQVTQMGQEVILRCVPISNHLYFYWYRQILGQKVEFLVSFYNNEISEKSEIFDDQFSVERPDGSNFTLKIRSTKLEDSAMYFCASSGGQTYEQYFGPGTRLTVT.

The chain employs TRBV6-7 and TRBJ1-2, with 10 bases fitting TRBD1. TRBV6-7 is identified as an open reading frame with a role that is uncertain. V shed 5 bases and J 13 bases; nucleotides not matched to a gene: 13. The CDR3 sequence is 14 residues long. DNA of the CDR3: TGTGCCAGCAGTGAGGGACAGGGGACGCAGGGGGGCACCTTC. Residues: CASSEGQGTQGGTF.

The rearrangement uses TRBV27 and TRBJ2-7, with 9 positions matching TRBD2. With V trimmed by 3 bases and J by 6 bases, 6 bases remained unmatched. The CDR3 is 14 amino acids. Germline lookup yields CDR1 MNHEY and CDR2 SMNVEV (reference sequence). The CDR3 region has the DNA TGTGCCAGCAGTTTGGGCGGGACTAGCAGCGAGCAGTACTTC. It translates to CASSLGGTSSEQYF.

This chain uses TRBV6-5 with TRBJ1-2; D unclear. This CDR3 contains 13 residues. Between the trimmed V and J ends, which lost 5 bases and 8 bases, there was a span of 15 bases. Germline-derived CDR1 and CDR2 are MNHEY and SVGAGI. CDR3 DNA sequence: TGTGCCAGCAGTGTCTCGGGGTTGTACGGCTACACCTTC. Its protein is CASSVSGLYGYTF.

V usage is TRBV5-1 and J usage is TRBJ2-5; D possibly corresponds to TRBD2 (5 bases). There are 14 residues in the CDR3. The germline gives CDR1 SGHRS, CDR2 YFSETQ. Deletions cut 0 bases from V and 3 bases from J, with 9 bases between. In DNA, the CDR3 is TGCGCCAGCAGCTTGGGAGGGCCTGAAGAGACCCAGTACTTC. This codes for CASSLGGPEETQYF.

J is TRBJ2-7 and V is TRBV27; D unresolved. The germline V gene encodes CDR1 MNHEY and CDR2 SMNVEV (reference sequence). CDR3 length equals 13 residues. V lost 8 bases and J 0 bases, leaving 11 bases between the germline ends. CDR3 protein: CASSFDISYEQYF. CDR3 nucleotide sequence: TGTGCCAGCTCCTTCGACATCTCCTACGAGCAGTACTTC.

This chain uses TRBV19 with TRBJ1-2; 7 nucleotides line up with TRBD1. CDR1 and CDR2 (germline): LNHDA, SQIVND (reference sequence). The trim removed 3 bases at V and 2 bases at J, leaving 9 bases unmatched. This CDR3 is 16 amino acids long. CDR3 DNA sequence: TGTGCCAGTAGTATTGGAGGGGGCAGCCTCAACTATGGCTACACCTTC. Amino acids: CASSIGGGSLNYGYTF. The complete variable domain, with remaining parts taken from reference TRBV19 and TRBJ1-2, reads DGGITQSPKYLFRKEGQNVTLSCEQNLNHDAMYWYRQDPGQGLRLIYYSQIVNDFQKGDIAEGYSVSREKKESFPLTVTSAQKNPTAFYLCASSIGGGSLNYGYTFGSGTRLTVV.

The chain couples TRBV5-1 to TRBJ2-1; 8 bases map to TRBD1. The V and J ends lost 5 bases and 5 bases, in that order; junction bases with no gene match: 6. The germline CDR1 and CDR2 sequences are SGHRS and YFSETQ. This CDR3 spans 14 amino acids. CDR3: CASRTQGADNEQFF. CDR3 DNA: TGCGCCAGCAGAACCCAGGGGGCAGACAATGAGCAGTTCTTC.

V usage is TRBV7-2 and J usage is TRBJ2-7; no clear D. Trimming shortened V by 6 bases and J by 7 bases, and 16 bases separated the two germline ends. This CDR3 has 13 residues. Germline loops: CDR1 SGHTA, CDR2 FQGNSA. CDR3: CASRQIGVREQYF. The CDR3 nucleotides read TGTGCCAGCAGACAAATTGGGGTTAGGGAGCAGTACTTC.

The V and J genes are TRBV27 and TRBJ2-5; D not resolved. Germline-derived CDR1 and CDR2 are MNHEY and SMNVEV (reference sequence). V was clipped by 3 bases and J by 0 bases, with 5 bases between them. CDR3 length equals 13 residues. The CDR3 sequence: CASSFGNQETQYF. CDR3 nucleotide sequence: TGTGCCAGCAGTTTCGGTAACCAAGAGACCCAGTACTTC.

The chain links TRBV7-6 to TRBJ1-1; D may be TRBD1 (5 bases). The CDR3 length is 16 residues. The germline V and J ends were trimmed by 0 bases and 4 bases, with 15 bases remaining between them. Germline V lookup: CDR1 SGHVS, CDR2 FNYEAQ. CDR3 region: CASSLARGVVATEAFF. The CDR3 nucleotides read TGTGCCAGCAGCTTAGCGCGGGGGGTAGTTGCCACTGAAGCTTTCTTT. Full variable domain (outside the CDR3, taken from reference TRBV7-6 and TRBJ1-1): GAGVSQSPRYKVTKRGQDVALRCDPISGHVSLYWYRQALGQGPEFLTYFNYEAQQDKSGLPNDRFSAERPEGSISTLTIQRTEQRDSAMYRCASSLARGVVATEAFFGQGTRLTVV.

This chain connects TRBV4-1 to TRBJ2-6; D may be TRBD2 (5 bases). The germline gives CDR1 MGHRA, CDR2 YSYEKL. V shed 6 bases and J shed 2 bases, with 20 bases lying between them. The CDR3 spans 18 residues. The CDR3 protein is CASRPGGFSRPGANVLTF. CDR3 DNA sequence: TGCGCCAGCAGACCTGGAGGCTTCTCCCGCCCTGGGGCCAACGTCCTGACTTTC.

V is TRBV10-3 and J is TRBJ2-7; a weak D match, TRBD1 (6 bases). From germline, CDR1 is ENHRY and CDR2 SYGVKD. V gave up 5 bases and J gave up 6 bases, with 23 bases separating them. The CDR3 contains 16 residues. The chain's CDR3 is CAISLARLTGIAEQYF. In DNA, the CDR3 is TGTGCCATCAGTCTAGCCAGATTGACAGGTATTGCCGAGCAGTACTTC.

V gene TRBV2 combines with J gene TRBJ1-1, with D possibly being TRBD1 (5 bases). The CDR3 runs to 13 residues. With 8 bases removed from V and 0 bases from J, the gap between germline ends came to 10 bases. CDR1 is SNHLY, CDR2 FYNNEI, per germline. The chain's CDR3 is CASETDMNTEAFF. The CDR3 DNA reads as TGTGCCAGCGAGACAGACATGAACACTGAAGCTTTCTTT.

This clone turned up a few times. The CDR3 reads CASRSHGSGNTGELFF. CDR3 coding DNA: TGTGCCAGTAGATCACATGGCAGCGGGAACACCGGGGAGCTGTTTTTT. This rearrangement joins TRBV19 to TRBJ2-2, with TRBD2 as a possible D gene (5 bases). V was trimmed by 6 bases and J by 1 base, leaving 15 bases between them. The germline gives CDR1 LNHDA, CDR2 SQIVND (reference sequence). The CDR3 length is 16 residues.

This chain connects TRBV2 to TRBJ1-5; D not resolved. CDR1 and CDR2 (germline): SNHLY, FYNNEI. Trimming left V 6 bases short and J 2 bases short, with 14 bases between. This CDR3 is built from 15 residues. The CDR3 protein is CASSYSPIRNQPQHF. CDR3 sequence (DNA): TGTGCCAGCAGCTATAGTCCAATACGCAATCAGCCCCAGCATTTT.

The rearrangement links TRBV19 to TRBJ1-2; 11 bases align to TRBD1. The CDR3 loop spans 15 amino acids. Germline-derived CDR1 and CDR2 are LNHDA and SQIVND (reference sequence). J was trimmed by 8 bases and V by 3 bases; bases with no gene match: 8. The CDR3 sequence is CASSITGTGGGGYTF. Here the CDR3 DNA reads TGTGCCAGTAGTATTACCGGGACAGGGGGTGGCGGCTACACCTTC.

The chain joins TRBV7-3 to TRBJ1-1, with D uncertain. The V end lost 8 bases, the J end lost 1 base, and 8 bases lay between the germline ends. The CDR3 loop spans 12 amino acids. CDR1 is SGHTA and CDR2 is FQGTGA in the germline V gene. The CDR3 spells CASLFRNTEAFF. The CDR3 DNA sequence: TGTGCCAGCCTTTTCAGGAACACTGAAGCTTTCTTT.

The chain employs TRBV7-2 and TRBJ2-3; tentatively, D is TRBD1 (7 bases). The CDR3 contains 15 residues. Germline CDR1 and CDR2: SGHTA and FQGNSA. V was cut by 4 bases and J by 2 bases, with 13 bases left in between. CDR3 protein: CASSSQGGLTDTQYF. As DNA, the CDR3 is TGTGCCAGCAGCTCCCAGGGGGGACTCACAGATACGCAGTATTTT.

The CDR3 is CASSTKGGASYNEQFF. Here the CDR3 DNA reads TGTGCCAGCAGCACGAAAGGAGGCGCCTCCTACAATGAGCAGTTCTTC. V and J are TRBV5-4 and TRBJ2-1, with D tentatively TRBD2 (5 bases). The CDR3 sequence is 16 residues long. Trimming shortened V by 4 bases and J by 0 bases, and 14 bases separated the two germline ends. Per germline, CDR1 SGHNT and CDR2 YYREEE (reference sequence).